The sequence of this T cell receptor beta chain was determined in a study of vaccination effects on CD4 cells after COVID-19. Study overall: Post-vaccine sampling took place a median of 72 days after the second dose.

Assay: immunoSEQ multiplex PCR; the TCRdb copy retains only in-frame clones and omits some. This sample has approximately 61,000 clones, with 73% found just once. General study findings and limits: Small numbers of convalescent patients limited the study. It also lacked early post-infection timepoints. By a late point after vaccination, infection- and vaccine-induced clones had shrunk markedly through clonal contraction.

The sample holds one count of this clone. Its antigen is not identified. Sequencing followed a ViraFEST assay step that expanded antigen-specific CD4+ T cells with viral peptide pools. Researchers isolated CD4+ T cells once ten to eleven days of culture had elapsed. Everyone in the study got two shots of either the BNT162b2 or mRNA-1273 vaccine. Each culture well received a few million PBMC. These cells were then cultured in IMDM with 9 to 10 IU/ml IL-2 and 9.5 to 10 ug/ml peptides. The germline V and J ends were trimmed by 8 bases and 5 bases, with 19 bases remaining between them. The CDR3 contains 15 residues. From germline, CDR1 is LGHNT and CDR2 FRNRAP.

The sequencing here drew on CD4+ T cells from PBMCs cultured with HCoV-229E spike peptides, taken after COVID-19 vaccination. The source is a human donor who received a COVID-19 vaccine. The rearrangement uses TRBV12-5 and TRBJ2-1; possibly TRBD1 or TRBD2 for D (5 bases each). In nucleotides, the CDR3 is TGTGCTAGTCGAGAACCGGGACGTCAGAACAATGAGCAGTTCTTC. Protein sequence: CASREPGRQNNEQFF.